This T cell receptor (beta chain) derives from a study of technical replicates of blood from a handful of donors. This table comes from immunoSEQ multiplex PCR, and its TCRdb copy is limited to in-frame clones, with some not included. The sample yields tens of thousands of clones, approximately 90% seen once. CDR3 length: 17 amino acids. The V and J ends lost 0 bases and 2 bases, in that order; junction bases with no gene match: 7. The germline CDR1 and CDR2 sequences are SGHVS and FQNEAQ. The V and J genes are TRBV7-8 and TRBJ2-1; 7 bases are shared with TRBD2. The sample was T cells isolated from PBMCs. The receptor comes from a human donor in good health. CDR3 protein: CASSLAGGDSPYNEQFF. CDR3 nucleotide sequence: TGTGCCAGCAGCTTAGCTGGGGGGGATTCCCCCTACAATGAGCAGTTCTTC.